Below are 23 T cell receptor beta chains sequenced from a single sample in a study of blood T cell repertoires in COVID-19. Data came from immunoSEQ multiplex PCR; TCRdb stores just in-frame clones and leaves some out. The repertoire holds 300,000 to 350,000 clones, approximately 88% seen once, with around 4.6% in the top ten. Specimen: PBMCs or T cells enriched from blood (not recorded which). The source is a man between 25 and 39 years old who had recovered from COVID-19.

The chain is built from TRBV24-1 and TRBJ2-1; 7 bases line up with TRBD1. CDR3 length: 12 residues. The junction had 2 bases not matched to a gene; V was cut back by 9 bases and J by 4 bases. Germline values: CDR1 KGHDR, CDR2 SFDVKD. CDR3: CATGTVYNEQFF. The CDR3 DNA is TGTGCCACCGGGACAGTATACAATGAGCAGTTCTTC.

This rearrangement joins TRBV2 to TRBJ2-7, with TRBD1 matching 8 bases. Germline CDR1 reads SNHLY; CDR2 reads FYNNEI. Trimming cost V 2 bases and J 3 bases; bases outside gene matches: 3. The CDR3 is 14 amino acids. CDR3 nucleotides: TGTGCCAGCAGTGAACAGGGGGCCCTCTACGAGCAGTACTTC. Translating it yields CASSEQGALYEQYF.

This rearrangement joins TRBV7-6 to TRBJ2-1, with D possibly being TRBD2 (6 bases). The CDR3 has 15 amino acids. CDR1 and CDR2 from the germline V gene are SGHVS and FNYEAQ. Deletions cut 6 bases from V and 4 bases from J, with 16 bases between. The CDR3 reads CASSPGLAPYNEQFF. The CDR3 bases are TGTGCCAGCAGTCCGGGACTGGCTCCTTACAATGAGCAGTTCTTC.

The chain recombines TRBV5-5 with TRBJ2-5, with 9 bases lining up with TRBD1. Germline V lookup: CDR1 SGHKS, CDR2 YYEKEE (reference sequence). CDR3 length equals 17 residues. The J segment lost 4 bases and the V segment lost 3 bases, leaving 13 bases of the junction unmatched. The CDR3 sequence is CASSWQLDRGRSETQYF. In DNA form, the CDR3 reads TGTGCCAGCAGCTGGCAATTGGACAGGGGTCGGTCAGAGACCCAGTACTTC. Full variable domain (missing parts from reference TRBV5-5 and TRBJ2-5): DAGVTQSPTHLIKTRGQQVTLRCSPISGHKSVSWYQQVLGQGPQFIFQYYEKEERGRGNFPDRFSARQFPNYSSELNVNALLLGDSALYLCASSWQLDRGRSETQYFGPGTRLLVL.

The V and J genes are TRBV5-1 and TRBJ2-7; possibly TRBD1 for D (7 bases). V lost 0 bases to trimming and J lost 3 bases, with 10 bases between them. In germline, CDR1 is SGHRS, CDR2 YFSETQ. There are 14 residues in the CDR3. Here the CDR3 DNA reads TGCGCCAGCAGCTTGGGCAGGGGGGTCTACGAGCAGTACTTC. It encodes CASSLGRGVYEQYF.

V usage is TRBV5-5 and J usage is TRBJ1-1, with no clear D. Trimming stripped 4 bases from V and 0 bases from J, with 7 bases between. Germline CDR1 and CDR2: SGHKS and YYEKEE (reference sequence). The CDR3 totals 13 residues. CDR3 protein: CASSRVVNTEAFF. CDR3 DNA: TGTGCCAGCAGCCGGGTTGTGAACACTGAAGCTTTCTTT.

The table lists this clone with a count of one. The V and J genes are TRBV5-1 and TRBJ2-5; 12 bases agree with TRBD2. The length of the CDR3 is 16 residues. V dropped 1 base and J dropped 4; count of bases not matched to a gene: 5. The germline gives CDR1 SGHRS, CDR2 YFSETQ. CDR3 bases: TGCGCCAGCAGCTTGAATTTGGGACTAGCGGGAGAGACCCAGTACTTC. Its protein product is CASSLNLGLAGETQYF.

The V and J genes are TRBV12-5 and TRBJ2-5; D is perhaps TRBD2 (10 bases). Between the trimmed V and J ends, which lost 7 bases and 3 bases, there was a span of 21 bases. Germline V CDR1 and CDR2: LGHNT, FRNRAP. The CDR3 is 16 residues long. CDR3 residues: CASAPGTGTSEETQYF. The CDR3 nucleotides are TGTGCTAGTGCCCCCGGGACAGGGACTAGCGAAGAGACCCAGTACTTC.

The sample holds a few counts of this clone. The gene calls are TRBV5-4 and TRBJ2-5; 7 positions agree with TRBD1. J was trimmed by 4 bases and V by 0 bases; bases with no gene match: 12. Germline loops: CDR1 SGHNT, CDR2 YYREEE (reference sequence). The CDR3 length is 17 residues. The CDR3 spells CASSLELEGADGETQYF. CDR3 bases: TGTGCCAGCAGCTTGGAGCTTGAGGGGGCGGATGGAGAGACCCAGTACTTC.

The V and J genes are TRBV7-9 and TRBJ1-2, with 7 positions matching TRBD1. V was pared by 6 bases and J by 5 bases, with 9 bases of the junction left unmatched. The germline V gene encodes CDR1 SEHNR and CDR2 FQNEAQ (reference sequence). CDR3 size: 14 residues. DNA of the CDR3: TGTGCCAGCAGGCCCGGGACAGCGATATATGGCTACACCTTC. It specifies CASRPGTAIYGYTF.

This chain connects TRBV3-1 (or the pseudogene TRBV3-2) to TRBJ2-3; unclear D gene. Germline V gene lookup returns CDR1 LGHDT and CDR2 YNNKEL (reference sequence). Trimming left V 0 bases short and J 2 bases short, with 12 bases between. This CDR3 is built from 16 residues. Here the CDR3 DNA reads TGTGCCAGCAGCCAAGATGAGACTTTCCTCACAGATACGCAGTATTTT. Encoded protein: CASSQDETFLTDTQYF.

The CDR3 is CASSEIGQGVNQPQHF. CDR3 nucleotide sequence: TGCGCCAGCAGTGAGATAGGACAGGGGGTGAATCAGCCCCAGCATTTT. V and J are TRBV10-1 and TRBJ1-5; 10 bases fit TRBD1. The ends lost 2 bases at V and 4 bases at J; junction bases unmatched: 5. The CDR3 runs to 16 residues. Germline V lookup: CDR1 WNHNN, CDR2 SYGVQD (reference sequence).

Of note for this clone: The same CDR3 arises from other DNA sequences in this sample as well. For the CDR3, the DNA is TGTGCCAGCAGAACAGGGGCCTCTAACTATGGCTACACCTTC. Residues: CASRTGASNYGYTF. V gene TRBV6-5 combines with J gene TRBJ1-2; the match to TRBD1 covers 7 bases. The CDR3 spans 14 residues. V lost 6 bases and J lost 0; bases outside the gene matches: 4. CDR1 and CDR2 (germline): MNHEY, SVGAGI.

The chain carries TRBV5-1 and TRBJ1-4, with 7 nucleotides matching TRBD1. The CDR3 is 16 amino acids. The V gene end was trimmed by 3 bases and the J gene end by 0 bases; junction bases not matched to a gene: 5. In germline, CDR1 is SGHRS, CDR2 YFSETQ. This chain's CDR3 is CASSSGQEATNEKLFF. CDR3 DNA: TGCGCCAGCAGCTCCGGACAGGAGGCAACTAATGAAAAACTGTTTTTT.

The rearrangement joins TRBV9 to TRBJ1-5; 10 nucleotides match TRBD1. CDR3 length: 15 amino acids. With 4 bases clipped from V and 2 bases from J, the junction kept 3 bases outside the gene matches. Germline assignment: CDR1 SGDLS and CDR2 YYNGEE. The CDR3 DNA reads as TGTGCCAGCAGCACGGGGACAGGGGGCAATCAGCCCCAGCATTTT. Translation: CASSTGTGGNQPQHF.

J is TRBJ1-3 and V is TRBV20-1, with a weak D call TRBD1 (5 bases). Germline V lookup: CDR1 DFQATT, CDR2 SNEGSKA (reference sequence). Trimming took off 5 bases at V and 0 bases at J, with 14 bases between the two ends. This CDR3 is built from 15 residues. The CDR3 sequence is CSAGGGVGSGNTIYF. CDR3 nucleotides: TGCAGTGCTGGTGGGGGGGTGGGCTCTGGAAACACCATATATTTT.

The gene calls are TRBV5-1 and TRBJ2-5; D gene ambiguous. The CDR3 sequence is 13 residues long. V was trimmed by 7 bases and J by 5 bases, leaving 15 bases between them. Germline CDR1 reads SGHRS; CDR2 reads YFSETQ. Here the CDR3 reads CASGTGGVETQYF. DNA for the CDR3: TGCGCCAGCGGAACGGGTGGTGTGGAGACCCAGTACTTC.

This chain joins TRBV12-3 or TRBV12-4 and TRBJ2-1; D is unresolved. The V gene lost 3 bases and the J gene lost 12 bases, with 9 bases spanning the gap. The CDR3 consists of 11 residues. CDR3 nucleotides: TGTGCCAGCAGTTTCGGGTTCGGGCAGTTCTTC. This encodes CASSFGFGQFF.

This clone was seen only once. This chain connects TRBV10-2 to TRBJ1-3; D gene uncertain. The V and J ends lost 7 bases and 2 bases respectively, with 12 bases between them. The V gene's germline CDR1 is WSHSY and CDR2 SAAADI. The CDR3 loop spans 14 amino acids. DNA of the CDR3: TGCGCCAGCACTACCGCGGTAGCTGGAAACACCATATATTTT. Its protein product is CASTTAVAGNTIYF.

This rearrangement joins TRBV4-1 to TRBJ2-7; 7 nucleotides line up with TRBD1. Germline V gene sequence: CDR1 MGHRA, CDR2 YSYEKL. V was clipped by 4 bases and J by 3 bases; unmatched bases: 6. CDR3 length: 14 amino acids. The DNA of the CDR3 is TGCGCCAGCAGCCGTCTGACAGGGAACTACGAGCAGTACTTC. Amino acid sequence: CASSRLTGNYEQYF.

This chain uses TRBV2 with TRBJ1-1; 9 positions agree with TRBD1. With 6 bases clipped from V and 5 bases from J, the junction kept 7 bases outside the gene matches. The CDR3 has 14 amino acids. Germline V gene sequence: CDR1 SNHLY, CDR2 FYNNEI. This chain's CDR3 is CASRGQGRSTEAFF. CDR3 bases: TGTGCCAGCAGGGGACAGGGTAGGAGTACTGAAGCTTTCTTT.

This chain links TRBV18 with TRBJ1-1, with TRBD1 matching 9 bases. This CDR3 has 16 amino acids. The ends lost 2 bases at V and 4 bases at J; junction bases unmatched: 8. CDR1 and CDR2 (germline): KGHSH, LQKENI. In DNA, the CDR3 is TGTGCCAGCTCACCAAGTTTGACAGGGGGTTTCACTGAAGCTTTCTTT. The encoded protein is CASSPSLTGGFTEAFF.

The rearrangement joins TRBV19 to TRBJ2-2; 9 nucleotides align to TRBD1. Germline assignment: CDR1 LNHDA and CDR2 SQIVND (reference sequence). The V and J ends lost 6 bases and 6 bases, in that order; junction bases with no gene match: 5. The CDR3 has 14 amino acids. The CDR3 coding sequence is TGTGCCAGTAGGGACAGGGGCTCGGCCGGGGAGCTGTTTTTT. Its translation is CASRDRGSAGELFF.